This T cell receptor (beta chain) originates from a study of T-cell memory formation after mild COVID-19. Study-wide context: Clustering of TCRs was largely donor specific. General observations from the study: Day 15 to 85 contracting clones showed balanced CD4/CD8; later expanders leaned CD4+.

This clonotype has a count of ten or more. Antigen: not known. Barcoded TCR alpha and TCR beta cDNA libraries with UMIs came from 5'RACE using constant-segment primers. TCRdb used MiXCR to reprocess the 5' RACE reads, holding one entry per CDR3 protein. The table has 100,000 to 150,000 distinct CDR3 sequences, approximately 17% seen once. Germline assignment: CDR1 DFQATT and CDR2 SNEGSKA (reference sequence). The length of the CDR3 is 12 residues. V shed 3 bases and J 5 bases; nucleotides not matched to a gene: 2. Sequenced: PBMCs or a T cell subset sorted from them (not recorded which). The gene calls are TRBV20-1 and TRBJ2-3; TRBD2 agrees at 7 bases. The TCR was taken from a man younger than 35 who had mild COVID-19 (a few samples of this study predate the infection). Cell type and time point are not known. CDR3 sequence: CSASGGKDTQYF. Written as DNA, the CDR3 is TGCAGTGCTAGCGGGGGGAAAGATACGCAGTATTTT.